Each of the 18 T cell receptor beta chains below was sequenced from the same sample in a study of blood T cells in healthy people across ages. PCR was performed a second time for about 6 to 11 cycles using a sample-barcoded 5' primer and a J-beta primer mix. TCRdb ran MiXCR on the 5' RACE reads and lists one entry per CDR3 protein. The table lists some 1.8 million distinct CDR3 sequences, about 39% of them singletons. Sequencing was carried out using blood. The source is a human donor in good health.

J is TRBJ1-2 and V is TRBV20-1; D is ambiguous. Per germline, CDR1 DFQATT and CDR2 SNEGSKA (reference sequence). Trimming cost V 7 bases and J 8 bases, with 14 bases left between them. The CDR3 runs 11 residues. The CDR3 coding sequence is TGCAGTGTTCCTGAGGACGTCGGCTACACCTTC. Protein product: CSVPEDVGYTF.

This clonotype occurred a few times. The V call is TRBV4-3, the J call TRBJ1-2; 10 nucleotides line up with TRBD1. J was trimmed by 4 bases and V by 4 bases; bases with no gene match: 9. The CDR3 consists of 16 residues. CDR1 is LGHNA and CDR2 is YSLEER in the germline V gene. The DNA for the CDR3 is TGCGCCAGCAGCCCGACAGGGACAGGGGTTTTCTATGGCTACACCTTC. Translated, it gives CASSPTGTGVFYGYTF.

The chain has TRBV10-2 and TRBJ2-1; D is perhaps TRBD1 or TRBD2 (5 bases each). With 11 bases removed from V and 13 bases from J, the gap between germline ends came to 18 bases. Germline V CDR1 and CDR2: WSHSY, SAAADI. CDR3 size: 11 residues. The CDR3 spells CAGTGDGRQFF. DNA for the CDR3: TGCGCCGGCACCGGGGACGGCCGCCAGTTCTTC.

This chain joins TRBV7-6 and TRBJ1-1; no definite D call. CDR3 length: 14 residues. The germline V gene has CDR1 SGHVS and CDR2 FNYEAQ. V was clipped by 3 bases and J by 2 bases, with 10 bases between them. CDR3 bases: TGTGCCAGCAGCTTGCGATCTTTTAACACTGAAGCTTTCTTT. Its protein is CASSLRSFNTEAFF.

In this sample, this clonotype turned up a few times. DNA for the CDR3: TGCGCCAGCAGCCAAGATGGCGGGGGGGGTTCCTACAATGAGCAGTTCTTC. Protein product: CASSQDGGGGSYNEQFF. The V and J genes are TRBV4-1 and TRBJ2-1; 9 nucleotides match TRBD2. Germline CDR1 MGHRA, CDR2 YSYEKL. The CDR3 is 17 residues long. After removal of 0 bases from V and 1 base from J, the junction contained 4 bases not matched to a gene.

The chain has TRBV7-2 and TRBJ2-1, with D possibly matching TRBD1 (6 bases). This CDR3 is built from 16 residues. CDR1 and CDR2 from the germline V gene are SGHTA and FQGNSA. Trimming pared 6 bases from V and 3 bases from J, leaving 18 bases between. Written as DNA, the CDR3 is TGTGCCAGCAGTCGTACTACAGGGAGCGGCTACAATGAGCAGTTCTTC. Translated, it gives CASSRTTGSGYNEQFF.

Remarks on this clonotype: A read error may produce the germline difference seen at one junction end. Here the CDR3 DNA reads TGTGCCAACAGTTTCAGGGGCAGGGGACATGGCTACACCTTC. Translating gives CANSFRGRGHGYTF. V and J are TRBV12-3 or TRBV12-4 and TRBJ1-2; possibly TRBD1 for D (6 bases). There are 14 residues in the CDR3.

Worth noting for this clonotype: The CDR3 does not close with the conserved phenylalanine or tryptophan, likely indicating a read error. V is TRBV7-3 and J is TRBJ2-6, with D unresolved. The CDR3 covers 17 residues. Germline CDR1 is SGHTA and CDR2 is FQGTGA. Trimming shortened V by 5 bases and J by 3 bases, and 17 bases separated the two germline ends. The CDR3 nucleotides read TGTGCCAGCAGCCCAAGAACCGGTGTCTTTGGGGCCAACGTCCTGACTTTA. Residues: CASSPRTGVFGANVLTL.

This clonotype occurred once. The chain recombines TRBV20-1 with TRBJ2-1; 8 positions agree with TRBD2. V was clipped by 3 bases and J by 4 bases; unmatched bases: 8. Germline V gene data show CDR1 as DFQATT and CDR2 as SNEGSKA (reference sequence). The CDR3 runs 15 residues. The CDR3 sequence is CSASIRLATYNEQFF. In nucleotides, the CDR3 is TGCAGTGCTAGTATTCGACTAGCGACTTACAATGAGCAGTTCTTC.

The V call is TRBV5-5, the J call TRBJ2-6, with no clear D. CDR1 and CDR2 from the germline V gene are SGHKS and YYEKEE (reference sequence). V dropped 4 bases and J dropped 1 base, with 12 bases sitting between them. The CDR3 contains 16 residues. This chain's CDR3 is CASSRESPSGANVLTF. CDR3 DNA: TGTGCCAGCAGCCGCGAATCCCCTTCTGGGGCCAACGTCCTGACTTTC.

V and J are TRBV7-8 and TRBJ2-1; 9 bases are shared with TRBD1. The junction had 14 bases not matched to a gene; V was cut back by 5 bases and J by 6 bases. From germline, CDR1 is SGHVS and CDR2 FQNEAQ. The CDR3 has 17 amino acids. The CDR3 nucleotides are TGTGCCAGCAGCCTCGGGGGAGGGACAGGGTTTTCCAATGAGCAGTTCTTC. Translated, it gives CASSLGGGTGFSNEQFF.

The table lists this clonotype with a few counts. The rearrangement links TRBV7-8 to TRBJ2-6; 9 bases match TRBD1. The V segment lost 1 base and the J segment 1 base; nucleotides outside the gene matches: 11. Germline V gene data show CDR1 as SGHVS and CDR2 as FQNEAQ. This CDR3 contains 20 residues. The DNA for the CDR3 is TGTGCCAGCAGCTTAGGGGCCCGGGACAGGGAAGGTTCTGGGGCCAACGTCCTGACTTTC. Residues: CASSLGARDREGSGANVLTF.

J is TRBJ1-2 and V is TRBV4-1; 7 bases align to TRBD1. This CDR3 has 14 amino acids. Losses at the gene ends were 4 bases for V and 6 bases for J; bases not matched to a gene: 8. Looked up from germline, CDR1 is MGHRA and CDR2 is YSYEKL. CDR3 in DNA: TGCGCCAGCAGCCCGACGACAGGGCGGCATGGCTACACCTTC. Encoded protein: CASSPTTGRHGYTF.

There are a few counts of this clonotype. At one of its ends the junction is not consistent with the germline gene, which may arise from a read error. The gene calls are TRBV4-3 and TRBJ1-6; unclear D gene. Per the germline V gene, CDR1 is LGHNA and CDR2 is YSLEER. CDR3 length equals 20 residues. The CDR3 spells CAGSQDGRGSLSSYNSPLHF. CDR3 sequence (DNA): TGCGCCGGCAGCCAAGATGGTCGCGGGTCCTTGAGCTCCTATAATTCACCCCTCCACTTT.

This clonotype was recorded a few times. The V and J genes are TRBV4-2 and TRBJ2-7; 8 positions match TRBD2. The CDR3 has 17 residues. Germline loops: CDR1 LGHNA, CDR2 YNFKEQ. V shed 0 bases and J 2 bases; nucleotides not matched to a gene: 9. The CDR3 reads CASSQDGHTSGAYEQYF. CDR3 DNA: TGTGCCAGCAGCCAAGATGGTCACACTAGCGGAGCCTACGAGCAGTACTTC.

Turning to this clonotype: One end of the junction varies from germline; a read error may be responsible. The chain combines TRBV7-8 with TRBJ2-7; D call uncertain. The CDR3 is 13 residues long. Per the germline V gene, CDR1 is SGHVS and CDR2 is FQNEAQ. Here the CDR3 DNA reads TGTGCCGGCAGCAGTGCAGTTTCCTACGAGCAGTACTTC. It yields the protein CAGSSAVSYEQYF. The entire variable domain, with the rest obtained from reference TRBV7-8 and TRBJ2-7, is as follows: GAGVSQSPRYKVAKRGQDVALRCDPISGHVSLFWYQQALGQGPEFLTYFQNEAQLDKSGLPSDRFFAERPEGSVSTLKIQRTQQEDSAVYLCAGSSAVSYEQYFGPGTRLTVT.

The CDR3 loop is CASSYPSSGQITDTQYF. For the CDR3, the DNA is TGTGCCAGCAGTTACCCTTCATCGGGACAGATCACAGATACGCAGTATTTT. This sequence joins TRBV6-2 or TRBV6-3 and TRBJ2-3, with 7 bases that match TRBD1. With 2 bases clipped from V and 2 bases from J, the junction kept 10 bases outside the gene matches. Germline-derived CDR1 and CDR2 are MNHEY and SVGEGT. The CDR3 totals 17 residues.

This clonotype was seen more than once but under ten times. V gene TRBV28 combines with J gene TRBJ2-5; D call uncertain. The CDR3 covers 14 residues. Germline V gives CDR1 MDHEN, CDR2 SYDVKM. The V gene lost 1 base and the J gene lost 5 bases, with 11 bases spanning the gap. The CDR3 sequence is CASSLFAHGETQYF. Written as DNA, the CDR3 is TGTGCCAGCAGTTTATTCGCGCACGGGGAGACCCAGTACTTC. The full variable domain, its missing parts supplied by reference TRBV28 and TRBJ2-5, is DVKVTQSSRYLVKRTGEKVFLECVQDMDHENMFWYRQDPGLGLRLIYFSYDVKMKEKGDIPEGYSVSREKKERFSLILESASTNQTSMYLCASSLFAHGETQYFGPGTRLLVL.